The 17 T cell receptor beta chains below were found in one sample sequenced in a study of shared clonotypes between healthy human individuals. It was CD45RO-negative cells, positively selected for CCR7, that made up naive CD8 cells, with terminally differentiated effector memory CD45RA+ cells excluded. TCRdb's copy holds only in-frame clones and misses some; the assay was immunoSEQ multiplex PCR. The sample includes approximately 600,000 clones, 85% to 95% of them seen just once. Sample: naive CD8+ T cells sorted from blood. These receptors were taken from a woman between 25 and 40 years old in good health.

The rearrangement uses TRBV7-9 and TRBJ1-6; TRBD1 agrees at 8 bases. Germline V gene data show CDR1 as SEHNR and CDR2 as FQNEAQ (reference sequence). The CDR3 totals 15 residues. V was pared by 5 bases and J by 7 bases, with 7 bases of the junction left unmatched. The CDR3 nucleotides read TGTGCCAGCAGCCCAAGGGACAGGTCGAATTCACCCCTCCACTTT. Its translation is CASSPRDRSNSPLHF.

Concerning this clone itself: The junction departs from the called germline gene at one end, perhaps through a read error. This chain connects TRBV28 to TRBJ2-5; 10 nucleotides line up with TRBD2. There are 15 residues in the CDR3. Germline V lookup: CDR1 MDHEN, CDR2 SYDVKM. The CDR3 loop is CASSLGLADQETQYF. In DNA, the CDR3 is TGTGCCAGCAGTTTAGGACTAGCGGACCAGGAGACCCAGTACTTC.

The chain recombines TRBV6-1 with TRBJ1-1; maybe TRBD1 (5 bases). CDR1 MNHNS and CDR2 SASEGT come from the germline V gene. Trimming stripped 5 bases from V and 2 bases from J, with 15 bases between. The CDR3 has 15 amino acids. The CDR3 is CASSSRDRLNTEAFF. Here the CDR3 DNA reads TGTGCCAGCAGTTCCCGCGACAGACTTAACACTGAAGCTTTCTTT.

J is TRBJ1-1 and V is TRBV10-2; D is possibly TRBD1 (5 bases). The V end was cut by 10 bases, the J end by 5 bases, with 11 bases between. CDR3 length equals 11 residues. CDR1 and CDR2 (germline): WSHSY, SAAADI. The CDR3 sequence: CATEGRTEAFF. The DNA for the CDR3 is TGCGCCACAGAGGGGCGGACTGAAGCTTTCTTT.

The chain couples TRBV14 to TRBJ1-1; a possible D gene is TRBD1 (5 bases). Per the germline V gene, CDR1 is SGHDN and CDR2 is FVKESK. Trimming pared 3 bases from V and 0 bases from J, leaving 11 bases between. The CDR3 covers 15 residues. The CDR3 spells CASSQGRPMNTEAFF. CDR3 nucleotides: TGTGCCAGCAGCCAGGGACGGCCGATGAACACTGAAGCTTTCTTT.

This clone was counted once. J is TRBJ2-1 and V is TRBV27; possibly TRBD2 for D (6 bases). Germline V gene lookup returns CDR1 MNHEY and CDR2 SMNVEV (reference sequence). Trimming took off 4 bases at V and 4 bases at J, with 17 bases between the two ends. The CDR3 contains 16 residues. CDR3 residues: CASSYGLNLAYNEQFF. For the CDR3, the DNA is TGTGCCAGCAGTTACGGACTAAATTTAGCGTACAATGAGCAGTTCTTC.

The chain links TRBV28 to TRBJ2-7, with D unclear. Deletions cut 2 bases from V and 4 bases from J, with 18 bases between. The CDR3 loop spans 16 amino acids. Looked up from germline, CDR1 is MDHEN and CDR2 is SYDVKM. Here the CDR3 DNA reads TGTGCCAGCAGTTTACATCCGGGCAAAACCACTTACGAGCAGTACTTC. Translation gives CASSLHPGKTTYEQYF.

In nucleotides, the CDR3 is TGTGCCAGCAGCGCCGGCTCCTACGAGCAGTACTTC. Translated: CASSAGSYEQYF. The rearrangement links TRBV5-4 to TRBJ2-7; D is unclear. Looked up from germline, CDR1 is SGHNT and CDR2 is YYREEE (reference sequence). Trimming cost V 4 bases and J 0 bases, with 5 bases left between them. CDR3 length: 12 residues.

The genes are TRBV25-1 and TRBJ2-7; a weak D match, TRBD2 (6 bases). This CDR3 spans 13 amino acids. Trimming left V 3 bases short and J 2 bases short, with 8 bases between. CDR1 MGHDK and CDR2 SYGVNS come from the germline V gene. The chain's CDR3 is CASSEGGAYEQYF. The CDR3 DNA sequence: TGTGCCAGCAGTGAGGGGGGAGCCTACGAGCAGTACTTC.

The chain has TRBV5-4 and TRBJ2-3; D is ambiguous. Germline lookup yields CDR1 SGHNT and CDR2 YYREEE (reference sequence). The germline V and J ends were trimmed by 7 bases and 1 base, with 7 bases remaining between them. This CDR3 is built from 12 residues. The CDR3 region is CASSAGTDTQYF. The DNA of the CDR3 is TGTGCCAGCTCGGCGGGCACAGATACGCAGTATTTT.

The gene calls are TRBV27 and TRBJ2-7, with 10 bases matching TRBD1. V dropped 5 bases and J dropped 5; count of bases not matched to a gene: 9. The CDR3 totals 15 residues. CDR1 is MNHEY and CDR2 is SMNVEV in the germline V gene (reference sequence). Here the CDR3 reads CASSPQTGGRDEQYF. The CDR3 DNA reads TGTGCCAGCAGTCCACAGACAGGGGGCAGGGACGAGCAGTACTTC.

This rearrangement joins TRBV7-2 to TRBJ2-1; 8 bases are a match to TRBD2. CDR3 length: 16 residues. CDR1 and CDR2 (germline): SGHTA, FQGNSA. V trimming: 1 base; J trimming: 8 bases; junction bases outside the gene matches: 10. The CDR3, as DNA: TGTGCCAGCAGCTTAGGGGGCGGGAGGCAGCGGGATGAGCAGTTCTTC. Translation: CASSLGGGRQRDEQFF.

The rearrangement links TRBV13 to TRBJ1-1; D remains unclear. The CDR3 covers 15 residues. Germline values: CDR1 PRHDT, CDR2 FYEKMQ (reference sequence). Trimming cost V 5 bases and J 4 bases, with 17 bases left between them. CDR3 DNA: TGTGCCAGCAGCCCATCTGAGAAAAGGGTCACTGAAGCTTTCTTT. Its protein product is CASSPSEKRVTEAFF.

The chain recombines TRBV2 with TRBJ2-7; 10 bases agree with TRBD1. V lost 1 base, J lost 6 bases, and 6 bases stayed unmatched. The CDR3 consists of 15 residues. Per the germline V gene, CDR1 is SNHLY and CDR2 is FYNNEI. The DNA of the CDR3 is TGTGCCAGCAGTGAAGGTGGGACAGGGGTGTCCGAGCAGTACTTC. Its protein product is CASSEGGTGVSEQYF.

The rearrangement joins TRBV9 to TRBJ2-7, with D possibly being TRBD1 (6 bases). V was clipped by 5 bases and J by 5 bases, with 11 bases between them. This CDR3 region has 12 residues. CDR1 and CDR2 from the germline V gene are SGDLS and YYNGEE. The CDR3 nucleotides read TGTGCCAGCAGTGGGACAAGGAACGAGCAGTACTTC. It translates to CASSGTRNEQYF. The complete variable domain, with remaining parts taken from reference TRBV9 and TRBJ2-7, reads DSGVTQTPKHLITATGQRVTLRCSPRSGDLSVYWYQQSLDQGLQFLIQYYNGEERAKGNILERFSAQQFPDLHSELNLSSLELGDSALYFCASSGTRNEQYFGPGTRLTVT.

J is TRBJ2-5 and V is TRBV5-5, with TRBD1 as a possible D gene (5 bases). Germline V CDR1 and CDR2: SGHKS, YYEKEE (reference sequence). Trimming took 2 bases from V and 2 from J, leaving 25 bases between them. The CDR3 spans 19 residues. CDR3 in amino acids: CASSFGSARVAWGQETQYF. For the CDR3, the DNA is TGTGCCAGCAGCTTTGGCTCGGCCAGGGTGGCGTGGGGTCAAGAGACCCAGTACTTC.

The gene calls are TRBV4-1 and TRBJ2-5, with unresolved D. CDR1 is MGHRA and CDR2 is YSYEKL in the germline V gene. The CDR3 has 13 residues. V was cut by 1 base and J by 2 bases, with 5 bases left in between. CDR3 loop: CASSQVDQETQYF. The DNA of the CDR3 is TGCGCCAGCAGCCAAGTAGATCAAGAGACCCAGTACTTC.